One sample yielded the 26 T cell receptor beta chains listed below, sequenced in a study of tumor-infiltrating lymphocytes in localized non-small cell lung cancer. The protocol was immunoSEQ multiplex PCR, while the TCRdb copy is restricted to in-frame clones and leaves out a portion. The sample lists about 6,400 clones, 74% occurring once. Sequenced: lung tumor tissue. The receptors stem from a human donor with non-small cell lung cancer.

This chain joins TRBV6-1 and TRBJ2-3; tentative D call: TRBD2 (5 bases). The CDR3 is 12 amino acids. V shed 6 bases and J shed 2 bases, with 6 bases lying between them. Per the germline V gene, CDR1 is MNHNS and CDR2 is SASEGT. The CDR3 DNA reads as TGTGCCAGCAGGGACTTCACAGATACGCAGTATTTT. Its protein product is CASRDFTDTQYF.

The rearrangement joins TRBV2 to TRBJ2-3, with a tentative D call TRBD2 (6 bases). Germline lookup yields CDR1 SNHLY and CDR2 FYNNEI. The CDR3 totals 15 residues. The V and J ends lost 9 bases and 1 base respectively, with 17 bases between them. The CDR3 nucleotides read TGTGCCAGTCTAGGGATAGCGGAGGGCACAGATACGCAGTATTTT. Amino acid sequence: CASLGIAEGTDTQYF.

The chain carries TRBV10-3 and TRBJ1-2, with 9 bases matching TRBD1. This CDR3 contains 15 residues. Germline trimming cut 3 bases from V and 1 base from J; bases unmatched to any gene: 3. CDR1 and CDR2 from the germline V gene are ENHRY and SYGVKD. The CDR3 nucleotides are TGTGCCATCAGTGACCGGGACAGGGTTAACTATGGCTACACCTTC. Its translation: CAISDRDRVNYGYTF.

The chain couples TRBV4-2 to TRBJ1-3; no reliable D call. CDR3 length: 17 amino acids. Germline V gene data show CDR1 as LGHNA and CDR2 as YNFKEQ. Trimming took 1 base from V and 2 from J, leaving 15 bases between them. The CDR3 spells CASSQAGTPAAGNTIYF. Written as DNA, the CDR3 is TGTGCCAGCAGCCAAGCAGGTACACCGGCGGCTGGAAACACCATATATTTT.

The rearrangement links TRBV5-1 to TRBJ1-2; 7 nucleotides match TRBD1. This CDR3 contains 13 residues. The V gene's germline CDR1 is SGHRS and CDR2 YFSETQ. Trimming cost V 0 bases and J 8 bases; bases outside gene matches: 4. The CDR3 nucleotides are TGCGCCAGCAGCTTGGGGCAGGGGGAAGGCTACACCTTC. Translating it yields CASSLGQGEGYTF.

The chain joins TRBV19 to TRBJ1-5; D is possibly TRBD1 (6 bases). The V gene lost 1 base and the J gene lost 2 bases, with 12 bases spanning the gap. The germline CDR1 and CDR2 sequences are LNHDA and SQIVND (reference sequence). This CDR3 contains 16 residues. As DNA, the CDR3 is TGTGCCAGTAGTATAGCCGGGGGGCGCGGCAATCAGCCCCAGCATTTT. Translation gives CASSIAGGRGNQPQHF. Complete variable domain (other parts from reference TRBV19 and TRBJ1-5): DGGITQSPKYLFRKEGQNVTLSCEQNLNHDAMYWYRQDPGQGLRLIYYSQIVNDFQKGDIAEGYSVSREKKESFPLTVTSAQKNPTAFYLCASSIAGGRGNQPQHFGDGTRLSIL.

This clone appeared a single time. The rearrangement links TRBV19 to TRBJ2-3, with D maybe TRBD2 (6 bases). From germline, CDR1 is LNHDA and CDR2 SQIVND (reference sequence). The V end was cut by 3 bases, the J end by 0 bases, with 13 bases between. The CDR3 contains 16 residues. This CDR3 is CASSIGAGSSTDTQYF. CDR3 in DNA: TGTGCCAGTAGTATTGGGGCGGGGTCGAGCACAGATACGCAGTATTTT.

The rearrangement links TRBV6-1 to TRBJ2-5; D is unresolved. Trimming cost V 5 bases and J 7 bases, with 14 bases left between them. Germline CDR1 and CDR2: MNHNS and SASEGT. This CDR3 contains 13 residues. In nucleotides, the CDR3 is TGTGCCAGCAGTATTGCCCCTATGGGGACCCAGTACTTC. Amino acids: CASSIAPMGTQYF.

The CDR3 DNA follows: TGCAGCGTTGTCCTTGGGGGACAGGGGGCCTGGGCCAACGTCCTGACTTTC. Translating it yields CSVVLGGQGAWANVLTF. The chain is built from TRBV29-1 and TRBJ2-6, with 12 bases identical to TRBD1. The trim removed 4 bases at V and 5 bases at J, leaving 9 bases unmatched. Germline V gives CDR1 SQVTM, CDR2 ANQGSEA. The length of the CDR3 is 17 residues.

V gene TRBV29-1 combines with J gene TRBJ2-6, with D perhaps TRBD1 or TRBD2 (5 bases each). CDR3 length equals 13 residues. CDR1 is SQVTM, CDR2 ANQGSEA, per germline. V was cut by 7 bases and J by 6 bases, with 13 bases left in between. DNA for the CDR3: TGCAGCGCCTCTTGGGGACCGGCCAACGTCCTGACTTTC. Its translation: CSASWGPANVLTF. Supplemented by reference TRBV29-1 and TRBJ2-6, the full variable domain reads SAVISQKPSRDICQRGTSLTIQCQVDSQVTMMFWYRQQPGQSLTLIATANQGSEATYESGFVIDKFPISRPNLTFSTLTVSNMSPEDSSIYLCSASWGPANVLTFGAGSRLTVL.

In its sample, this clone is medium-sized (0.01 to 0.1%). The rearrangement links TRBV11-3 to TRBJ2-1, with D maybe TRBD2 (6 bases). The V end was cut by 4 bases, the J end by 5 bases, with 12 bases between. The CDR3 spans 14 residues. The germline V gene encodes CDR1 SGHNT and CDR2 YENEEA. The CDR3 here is CASSYRGSHNEQFF. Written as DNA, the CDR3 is TGTGCCAGCAGCTACCGGGGGAGCCACAATGAGCAGTTCTTC.

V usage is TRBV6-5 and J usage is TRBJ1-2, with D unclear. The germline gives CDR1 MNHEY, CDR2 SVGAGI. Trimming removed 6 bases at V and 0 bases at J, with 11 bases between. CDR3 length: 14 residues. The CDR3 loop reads CASSLRRSNYGYTF. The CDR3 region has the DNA TGTGCCAGCAGCCTGCGTAGATCTAACTATGGCTACACCTTC.

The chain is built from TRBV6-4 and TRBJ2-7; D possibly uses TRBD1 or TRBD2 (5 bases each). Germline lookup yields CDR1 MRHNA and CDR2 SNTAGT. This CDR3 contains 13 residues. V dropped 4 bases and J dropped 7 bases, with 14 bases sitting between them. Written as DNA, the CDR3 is TGTGCCAGCAGTGCGGCACCTGGGGGTGAGCAGTACTTC. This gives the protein CASSAAPGGEQYF.

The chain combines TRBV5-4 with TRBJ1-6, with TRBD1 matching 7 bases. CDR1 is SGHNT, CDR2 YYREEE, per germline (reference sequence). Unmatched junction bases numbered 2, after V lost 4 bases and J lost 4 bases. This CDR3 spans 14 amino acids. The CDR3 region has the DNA TGTGCCAGCAGCCAGGGACAGTATAATTCACCCCTCCACTTT. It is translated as CASSQGQYNSPLHF.

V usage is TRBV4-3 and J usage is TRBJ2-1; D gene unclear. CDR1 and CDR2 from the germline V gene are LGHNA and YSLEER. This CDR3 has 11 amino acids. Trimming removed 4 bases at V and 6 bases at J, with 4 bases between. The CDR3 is CASSRGNEQFF. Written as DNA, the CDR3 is TGCGCCAGCAGCCGAGGCAATGAGCAGTTCTTC.

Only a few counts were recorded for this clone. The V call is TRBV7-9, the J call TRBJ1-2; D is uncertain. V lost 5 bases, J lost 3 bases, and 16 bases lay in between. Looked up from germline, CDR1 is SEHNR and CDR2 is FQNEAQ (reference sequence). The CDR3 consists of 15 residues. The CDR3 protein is CASSRPTWEDYGYTF. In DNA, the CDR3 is TGTGCCAGCAGCCGCCCAACTTGGGAGGACTATGGCTACACCTTC.

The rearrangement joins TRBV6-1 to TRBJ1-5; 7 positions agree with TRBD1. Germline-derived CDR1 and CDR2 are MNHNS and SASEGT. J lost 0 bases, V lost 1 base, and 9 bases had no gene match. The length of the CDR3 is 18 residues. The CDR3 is CASSEVSTGLYSNQPQHF. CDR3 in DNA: TGTGCCAGCAGTGAAGTTTCGACAGGGCTTTATAGCAATCAGCCCCAGCATTTT.

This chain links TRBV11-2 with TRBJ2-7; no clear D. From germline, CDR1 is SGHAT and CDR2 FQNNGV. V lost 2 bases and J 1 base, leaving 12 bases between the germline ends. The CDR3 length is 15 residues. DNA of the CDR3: TGTGCCAGCAGCTTACAGGATGGGTCGTCCTACGAGCAGTACTTC. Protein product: CASSLQDGSSYEQYF. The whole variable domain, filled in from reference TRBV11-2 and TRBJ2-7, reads EAGVAQSPRYKIIEKRQSVAFWCNPISGHATLYWYQQILGQGPKLLIQFQNNGVVDDSQLPKDRFSAERLKGVDSTLKIQPAKLEDSAVYLCASSLQDGSSYEQYFGPGTRLTVT.

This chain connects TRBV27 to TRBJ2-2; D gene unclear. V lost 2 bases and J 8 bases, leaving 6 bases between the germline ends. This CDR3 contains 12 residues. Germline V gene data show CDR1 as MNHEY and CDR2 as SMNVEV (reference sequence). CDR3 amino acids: CASSLNGGELFF. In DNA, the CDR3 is TGTGCCAGCAGTTTAAACGGGGGGGAGCTGTTTTTT.

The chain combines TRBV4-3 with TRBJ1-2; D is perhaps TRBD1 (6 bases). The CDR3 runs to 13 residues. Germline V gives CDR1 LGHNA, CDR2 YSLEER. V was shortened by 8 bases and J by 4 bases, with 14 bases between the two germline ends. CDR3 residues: CASGNRVGYGYTF. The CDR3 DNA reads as TGCGCCAGCGGTAACAGGGTGGGCTATGGCTACACCTTC.

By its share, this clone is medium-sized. The CDR3 nucleotides are TGTGCCAGCAGCTTAACCGGGACAGGGGGAATCTACGAGCAGTACTTC. It specifies CASSLTGTGGIYEQYF. The chain has TRBV11-3 and TRBJ2-7, with 11 bases matching TRBD1. This CDR3 is built from 16 residues. Trimming cost V 2 bases and J 3 bases; bases outside gene matches: 6. CDR1 and CDR2 (germline): SGHNT, YENEEA.

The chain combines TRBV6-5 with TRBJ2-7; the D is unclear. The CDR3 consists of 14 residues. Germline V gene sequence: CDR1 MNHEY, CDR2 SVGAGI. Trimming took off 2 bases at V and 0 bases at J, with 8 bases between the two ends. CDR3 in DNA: TGTGCCAGCAGTTACGCGGTGAGCTCCTACGAGCAGTACTTC. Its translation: CASSYAVSSYEQYF.

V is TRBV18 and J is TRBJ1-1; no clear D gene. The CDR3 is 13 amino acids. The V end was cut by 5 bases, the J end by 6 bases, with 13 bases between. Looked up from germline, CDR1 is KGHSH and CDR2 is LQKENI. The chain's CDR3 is CASSYHEGAEAFF. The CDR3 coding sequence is TGTGCCAGCTCATACCACGAGGGTGCTGAAGCTTTCTTT.

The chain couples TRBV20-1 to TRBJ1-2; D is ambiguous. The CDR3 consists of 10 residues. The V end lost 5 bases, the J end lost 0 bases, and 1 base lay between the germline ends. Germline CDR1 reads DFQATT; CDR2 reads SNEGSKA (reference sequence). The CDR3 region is CSAPNYGYTF. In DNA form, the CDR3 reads TGCAGTGCTCCTAACTATGGCTACACCTTC.

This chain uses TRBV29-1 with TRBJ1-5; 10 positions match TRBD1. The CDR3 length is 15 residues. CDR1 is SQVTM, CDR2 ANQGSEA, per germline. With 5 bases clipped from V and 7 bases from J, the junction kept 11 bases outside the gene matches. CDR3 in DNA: TGCAGCGTTTTATTGGGACAGGGGATCTCCCAGCCCCAGCATTTT. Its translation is CSVLLGQGISQPQHF.

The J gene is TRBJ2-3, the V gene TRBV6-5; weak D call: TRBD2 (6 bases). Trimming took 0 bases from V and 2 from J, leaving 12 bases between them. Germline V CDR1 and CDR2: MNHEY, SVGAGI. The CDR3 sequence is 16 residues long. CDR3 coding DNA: TGTGCCAGCAGTTACTCTGCGGGGTCCTTCACAGATACGCAGTATTTT. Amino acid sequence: CASSYSAGSFTDTQYF.